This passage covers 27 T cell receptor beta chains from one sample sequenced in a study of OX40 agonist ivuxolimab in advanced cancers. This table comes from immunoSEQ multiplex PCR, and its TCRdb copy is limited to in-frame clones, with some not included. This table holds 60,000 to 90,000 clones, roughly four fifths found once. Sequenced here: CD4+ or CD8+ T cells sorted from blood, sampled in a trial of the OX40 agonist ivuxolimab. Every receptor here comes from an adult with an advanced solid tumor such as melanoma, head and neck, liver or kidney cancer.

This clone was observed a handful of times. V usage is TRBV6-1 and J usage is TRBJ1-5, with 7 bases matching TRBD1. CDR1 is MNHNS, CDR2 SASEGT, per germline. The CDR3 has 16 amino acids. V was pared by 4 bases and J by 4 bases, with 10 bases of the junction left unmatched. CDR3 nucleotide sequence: TGTGCCAGCAGTGCCTCCAGGTCAGGGGGAAATCAGCCCCAGCATTTT. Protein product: CASSASRSGGNQPQHF.

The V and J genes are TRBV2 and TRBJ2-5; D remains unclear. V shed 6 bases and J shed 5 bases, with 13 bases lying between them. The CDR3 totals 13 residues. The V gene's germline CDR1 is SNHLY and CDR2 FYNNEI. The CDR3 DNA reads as TGTGCCAGCAGGGGGTCCAATGGGGAGACCCAGTACTTC. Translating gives CASRGSNGETQYF.

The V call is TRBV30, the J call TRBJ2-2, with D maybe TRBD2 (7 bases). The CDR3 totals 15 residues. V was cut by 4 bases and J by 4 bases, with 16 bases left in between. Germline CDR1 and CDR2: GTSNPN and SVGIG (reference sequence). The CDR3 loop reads CAWIDRTSPTGELFF. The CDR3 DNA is TGTGCCTGGATTGACAGGACTAGTCCCACCGGGGAGCTGTTTTTT.

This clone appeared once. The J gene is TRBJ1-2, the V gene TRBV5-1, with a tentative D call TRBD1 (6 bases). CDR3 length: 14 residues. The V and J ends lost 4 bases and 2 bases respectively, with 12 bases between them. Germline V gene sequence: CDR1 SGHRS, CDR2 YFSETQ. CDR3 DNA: TGCGCCAGCAGCGATAGGACAGAAAACTATGGCTACACCTTC. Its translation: CASSDRTENYGYTF.

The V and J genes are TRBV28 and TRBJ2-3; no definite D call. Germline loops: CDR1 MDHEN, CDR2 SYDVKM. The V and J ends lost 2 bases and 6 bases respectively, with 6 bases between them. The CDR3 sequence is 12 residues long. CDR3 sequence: CASSLRRDTQYF. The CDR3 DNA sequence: TGTGCCAGCAGTTTACGGCGGGATACGCAGTATTTT.

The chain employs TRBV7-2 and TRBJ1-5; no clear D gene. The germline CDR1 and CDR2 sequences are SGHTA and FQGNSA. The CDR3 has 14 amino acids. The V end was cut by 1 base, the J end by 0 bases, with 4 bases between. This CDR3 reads CASSLVRSNQPQHF. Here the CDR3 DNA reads TGTGCCAGCAGCTTAGTACGTAGCAATCAGCCCCAGCATTTT. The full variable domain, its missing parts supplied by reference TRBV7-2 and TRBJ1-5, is GAGVSQSPSNKVTEKGKDVELRCDPISGHTALYWYRQSLGQGLEFLIYFQGNSAPDKSGLPSDRFSAERTGGSVSTLTIQRTQQEDSAVYLCASSLVRSNQPQHFGDGTRLSIL.

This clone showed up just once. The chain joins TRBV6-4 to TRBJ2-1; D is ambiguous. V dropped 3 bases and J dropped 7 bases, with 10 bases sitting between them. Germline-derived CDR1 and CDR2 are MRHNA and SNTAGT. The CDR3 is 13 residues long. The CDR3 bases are TGTGCCAGCAGTGAGGCTAGTAGTAATGAGCAGTTCTTC. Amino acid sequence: CASSEASSNEQFF.

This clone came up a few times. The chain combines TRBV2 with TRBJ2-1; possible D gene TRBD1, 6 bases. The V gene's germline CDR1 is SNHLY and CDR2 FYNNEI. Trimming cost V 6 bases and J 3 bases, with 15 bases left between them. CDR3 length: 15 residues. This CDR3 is CASSSDRTNYNEQFF. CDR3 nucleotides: TGTGCCAGCAGCTCCGACAGGACGAACTACAATGAGCAGTTCTTC.

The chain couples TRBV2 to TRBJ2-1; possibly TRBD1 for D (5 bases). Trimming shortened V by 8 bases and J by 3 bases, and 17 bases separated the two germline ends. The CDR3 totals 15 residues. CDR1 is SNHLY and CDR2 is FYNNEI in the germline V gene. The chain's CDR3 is CASRSREANYNEQFF. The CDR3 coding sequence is TGTGCCAGCCGATCCAGGGAAGCGAACTACAATGAGCAGTTCTTC.

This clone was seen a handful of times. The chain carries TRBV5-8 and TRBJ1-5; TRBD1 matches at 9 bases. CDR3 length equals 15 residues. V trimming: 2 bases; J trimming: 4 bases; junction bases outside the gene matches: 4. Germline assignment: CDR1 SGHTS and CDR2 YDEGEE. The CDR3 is CASSFRDRDNQPQHF. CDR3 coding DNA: TGTGCCAGCAGCTTCCGGGACAGGGATAATCAGCCCCAGCATTTT.

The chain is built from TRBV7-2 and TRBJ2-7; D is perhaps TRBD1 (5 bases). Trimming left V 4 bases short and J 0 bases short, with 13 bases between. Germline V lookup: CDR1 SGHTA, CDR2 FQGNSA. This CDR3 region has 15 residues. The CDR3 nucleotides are TGTGCCAGCAGCTCCTCCAGGGCCCTCTCCTACGAGCAGTACTTC. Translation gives CASSSSRALSYEQYF.

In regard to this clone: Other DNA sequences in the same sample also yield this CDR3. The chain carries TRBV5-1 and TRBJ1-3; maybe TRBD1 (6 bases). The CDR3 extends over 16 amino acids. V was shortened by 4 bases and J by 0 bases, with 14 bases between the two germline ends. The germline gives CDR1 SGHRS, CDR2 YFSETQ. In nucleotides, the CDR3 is TGCGCCAGCAGCCTAGGAGGGGGTATCTCTGGAAACACCATATATTTT. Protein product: CASSLGGGISGNTIYF.

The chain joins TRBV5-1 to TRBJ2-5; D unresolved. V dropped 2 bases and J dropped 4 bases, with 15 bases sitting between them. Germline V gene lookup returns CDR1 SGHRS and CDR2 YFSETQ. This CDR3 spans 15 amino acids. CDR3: CASSFEPWSGETQYF. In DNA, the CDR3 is TGCGCCAGCAGCTTTGAGCCCTGGAGTGGAGAGACCCAGTACTTC.

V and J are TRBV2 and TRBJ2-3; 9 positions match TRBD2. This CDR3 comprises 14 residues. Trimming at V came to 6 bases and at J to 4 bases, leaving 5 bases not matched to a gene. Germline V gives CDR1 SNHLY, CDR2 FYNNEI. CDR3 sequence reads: CASRGGLAADTQYF. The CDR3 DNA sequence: TGTGCCAGCAGGGGGGGACTAGCCGCAGATACGCAGTATTTT.

The CDR3 loop is CASTLNWGTEAFF. The CDR3 bases are TGTGCCAGCACCCTAAACTGGGGAACTGAAGCTTTCTTT. V usage is TRBV11-2 and J usage is TRBJ1-1; D not certain. Trimming left V 7 bases short and J 5 bases short, with 14 bases between. The CDR3 loop spans 13 amino acids. The germline V gene encodes CDR1 SGHAT and CDR2 FQNNGV.

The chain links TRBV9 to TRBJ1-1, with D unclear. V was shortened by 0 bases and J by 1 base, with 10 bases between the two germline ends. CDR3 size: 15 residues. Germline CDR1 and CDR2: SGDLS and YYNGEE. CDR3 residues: CASSVDGFPNTEAFF. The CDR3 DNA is TGTGCCAGCAGCGTAGATGGGTTCCCGAACACTGAAGCTTTCTTT.

The CDR3 DNA follows: TGTGCCAGCAGCTCCAGCGGGAGAAGGGACACCGGGGAGCTGTTTTTT. It encodes CASSSSGRRDTGELFF. V and J are TRBV5-4 and TRBJ2-2; TRBD2 matches 8 bases. This CDR3 is built from 16 residues. V dropped 3 bases and J dropped 3; count of bases not matched to a gene: 7. Per the germline V gene, CDR1 is SGHNT and CDR2 is YYREEE (reference sequence). Drawing the rest from reference TRBV5-4 and TRBJ2-2, the complete variable domain is ETGVTQSPTHLIKTRGQQVTLRCSSQSGHNTVSWYQQALGQGPQFIFQYYREEENGRGNFPPRFSGLQFPNYSSELNVNALELDDSALYLCASSSSGRRDTGELFFGEGSRLTVL.

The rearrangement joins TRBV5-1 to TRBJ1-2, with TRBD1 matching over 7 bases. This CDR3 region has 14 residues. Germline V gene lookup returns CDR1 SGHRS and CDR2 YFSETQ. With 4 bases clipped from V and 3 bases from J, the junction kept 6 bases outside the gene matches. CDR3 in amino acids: CASSPGQADYGYTF. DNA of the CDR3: TGCGCCAGCAGCCCAGGACAGGCTGACTATGGCTACACCTTC.

The CDR3 bases are TGCAGCGTTGCAGCTGGATGGGGTAGTGGCTACACCTTC. It yields the protein CSVAAGWGSGYTF. V usage is TRBV29-1 and J usage is TRBJ1-2, with no clear D. Germline CDR1 and CDR2: SQVTM and ANQGSEA. The CDR3 has 13 amino acids. Trimming shortened V by 4 bases and J by 7 bases, and 16 bases separated the two germline ends.

CDR3 amino acids: CASSEWGGAEQFF. The CDR3 coding sequence is TGTGCCAGCAGTGAATGGGGGGGTGCTGAGCAGTTCTTC. V usage is TRBV25-1 and J usage is TRBJ2-1, with TRBD2 identical over 7 bases. The CDR3 extends over 13 amino acids. Unmatched junction bases numbered 3, after V lost 1 base and J lost 9 bases. In germline, CDR1 is MGHDK, CDR2 SYGVNS. The variable domain in full, with the rest retrieved from reference TRBV25-1 and TRBJ2-1, is EADIYQTPRYLVIGTGKKITLECSQTMGHDKMYWYQQDPGMELHLIHYSYGVNSTEKGDLSSESTVSRIRTEHFPLTLESARPSHTSQYLCASSEWGGAEQFFGPGTRLTVL.

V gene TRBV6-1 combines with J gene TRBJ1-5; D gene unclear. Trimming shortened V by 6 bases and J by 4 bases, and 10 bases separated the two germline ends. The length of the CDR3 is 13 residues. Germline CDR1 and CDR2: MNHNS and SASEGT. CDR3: CASRLDGNQPQHF. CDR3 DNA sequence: TGTGCCAGCAGACTGGACGGAAATCAGCCCCAGCATTTT.

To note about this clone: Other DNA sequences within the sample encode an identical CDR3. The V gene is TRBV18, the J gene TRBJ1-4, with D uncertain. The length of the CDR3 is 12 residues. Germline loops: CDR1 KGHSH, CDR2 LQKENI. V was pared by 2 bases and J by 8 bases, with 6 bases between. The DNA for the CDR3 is TGTGCCAGCTCACCAAGCGGCGAAAAACTGTTTTTT. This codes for CASSPSGEKLFF.

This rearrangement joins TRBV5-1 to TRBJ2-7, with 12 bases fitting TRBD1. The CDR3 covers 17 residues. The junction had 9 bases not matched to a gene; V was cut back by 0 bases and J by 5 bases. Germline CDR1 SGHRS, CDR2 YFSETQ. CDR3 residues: CASSLGVVGTGGHEQYV. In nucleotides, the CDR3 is TGCGCCAGCAGCTTGGGAGTGGTGGGGACAGGGGGCCACGAGCAGTACGTC.

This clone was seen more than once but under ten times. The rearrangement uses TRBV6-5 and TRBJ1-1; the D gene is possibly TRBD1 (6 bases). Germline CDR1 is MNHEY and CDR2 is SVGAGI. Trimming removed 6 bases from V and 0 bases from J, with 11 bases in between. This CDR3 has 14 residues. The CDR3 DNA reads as TGTGCCAGCAGGACCGGGACAATGAACACTGAAGCTTTCTTT. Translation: CASRTGTMNTEAFF.

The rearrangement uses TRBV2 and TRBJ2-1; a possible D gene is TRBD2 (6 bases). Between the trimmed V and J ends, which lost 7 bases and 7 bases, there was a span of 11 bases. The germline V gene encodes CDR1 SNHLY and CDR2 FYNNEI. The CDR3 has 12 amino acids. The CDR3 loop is CASTGDGNEQFF. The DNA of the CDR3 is TGTGCCAGCACGGGGGATGGGAATGAGCAGTTCTTC.

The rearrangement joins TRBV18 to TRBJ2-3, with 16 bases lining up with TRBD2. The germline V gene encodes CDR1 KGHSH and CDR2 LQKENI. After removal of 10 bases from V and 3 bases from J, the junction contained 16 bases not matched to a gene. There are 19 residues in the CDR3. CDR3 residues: CATSSRGTSGRGRTDTQYF. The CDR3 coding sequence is TGTGCCACTTCCAGCCGCGGGACTAGCGGGAGGGGAAGGACAGATACGCAGTATTTT.

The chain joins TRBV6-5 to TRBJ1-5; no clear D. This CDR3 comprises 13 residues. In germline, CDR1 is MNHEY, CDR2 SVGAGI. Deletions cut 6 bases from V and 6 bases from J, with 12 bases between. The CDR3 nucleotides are TGTGCCAGCAGGGGTGGGGTGGGTCAGCCCCAGCATTTT. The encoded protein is CASRGGVGQPQHF.